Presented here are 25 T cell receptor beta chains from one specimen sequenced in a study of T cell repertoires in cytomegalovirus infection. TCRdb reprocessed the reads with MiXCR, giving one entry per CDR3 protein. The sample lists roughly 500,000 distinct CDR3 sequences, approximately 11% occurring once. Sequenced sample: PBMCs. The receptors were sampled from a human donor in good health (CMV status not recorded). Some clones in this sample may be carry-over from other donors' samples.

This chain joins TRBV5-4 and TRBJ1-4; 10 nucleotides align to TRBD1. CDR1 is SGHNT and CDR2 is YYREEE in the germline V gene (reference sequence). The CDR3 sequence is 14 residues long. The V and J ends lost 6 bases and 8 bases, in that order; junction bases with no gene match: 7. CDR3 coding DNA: TGTGCCAGCACCATGACAGGGGGCGAGGAAAAACTGTTTTTT. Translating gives CASTMTGGEEKLFF.

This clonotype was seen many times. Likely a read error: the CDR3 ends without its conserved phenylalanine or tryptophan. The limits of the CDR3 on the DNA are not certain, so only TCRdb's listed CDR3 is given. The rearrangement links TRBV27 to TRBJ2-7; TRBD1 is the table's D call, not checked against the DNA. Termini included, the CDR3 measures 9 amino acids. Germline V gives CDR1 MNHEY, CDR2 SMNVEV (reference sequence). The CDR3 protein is CASSGQGWL.

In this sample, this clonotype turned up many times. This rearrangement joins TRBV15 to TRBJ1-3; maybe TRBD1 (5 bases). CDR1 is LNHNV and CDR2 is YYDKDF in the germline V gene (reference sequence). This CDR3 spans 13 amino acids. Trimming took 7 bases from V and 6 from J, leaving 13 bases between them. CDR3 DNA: TGTGCCACCACCAGGGACGTTCAAAACACCATATATTTT. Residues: CATTRDVQNTIYF.

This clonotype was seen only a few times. The CDR3 is CSVMGLSVTEAFF. The CDR3 DNA reads TGCAGCGTTATGGGGCTTAGCGTCACTGAAGCTTTCTTT. The rearrangement joins TRBV29-1 to TRBJ1-1; D may be TRBD1 (5 bases). Trimming removed 5 bases at V and 4 bases at J, with 14 bases between. The length of the CDR3 is 13 residues. Germline assignment: CDR1 SQVTM and CDR2 ANQGSEA.

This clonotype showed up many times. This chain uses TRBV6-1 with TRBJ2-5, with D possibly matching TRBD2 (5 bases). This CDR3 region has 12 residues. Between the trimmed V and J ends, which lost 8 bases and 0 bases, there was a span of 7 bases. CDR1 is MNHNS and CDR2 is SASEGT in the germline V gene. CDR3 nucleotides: TGTGCCAGCTTGGGAGACCAAGAGACCCAGTACTTC. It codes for CASLGDQETQYF.

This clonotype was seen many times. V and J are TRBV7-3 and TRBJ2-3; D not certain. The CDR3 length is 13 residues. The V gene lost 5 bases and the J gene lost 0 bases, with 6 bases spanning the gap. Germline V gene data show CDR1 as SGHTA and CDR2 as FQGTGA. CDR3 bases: TGTGCCAGCAGCACCGCTAGCACAGATACGCAGTATTTT. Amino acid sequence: CASSTASTDTQYF.

The DNA for the CDR3 is TGCAGCGCCCCCCATGGCTACACCTTC. Translation gives CSAPHGYTF. The chain uses TRBV29-1 and TRBJ1-2, with unresolved D. Germline V gene data show CDR1 as SQVTM and CDR2 as ANQGSEA. Between the trimmed V and J ends, which lost 7 bases and 6 bases, there was a span of 6 bases. The CDR3 contains 9 residues.

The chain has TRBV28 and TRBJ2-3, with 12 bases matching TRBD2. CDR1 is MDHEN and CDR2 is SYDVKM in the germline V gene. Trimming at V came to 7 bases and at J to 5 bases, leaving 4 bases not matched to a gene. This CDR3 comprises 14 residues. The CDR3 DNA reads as TGTGCCAGCACGCGACTAGCGGGAGTAGATACGCAGTATTTT. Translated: CASTRLAGVDTQYF.

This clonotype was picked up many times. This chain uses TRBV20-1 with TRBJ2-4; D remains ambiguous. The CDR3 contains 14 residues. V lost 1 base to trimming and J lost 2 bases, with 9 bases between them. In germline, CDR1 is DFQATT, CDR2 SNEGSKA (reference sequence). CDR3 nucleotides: TGCAGTGCTAGAGGAGTTACTACCAAAAACATTCAGTACTTC. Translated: CSARGVTTKNIQYF.

The CDR3 loop is CSAKDTANYGYTF. For the CDR3, the DNA is TGCAGTGCAAAGGACACCGCTAACTATGGCTACACCTTC. The chain joins TRBV20-1 to TRBJ1-2; possibly TRBD1 for D (5 bases). This CDR3 spans 13 amino acids. CDR1 DFQATT and CDR2 SNEGSKA come from the germline V gene (reference sequence). Trimming removed 6 bases at V and 0 bases at J, with 11 bases between.

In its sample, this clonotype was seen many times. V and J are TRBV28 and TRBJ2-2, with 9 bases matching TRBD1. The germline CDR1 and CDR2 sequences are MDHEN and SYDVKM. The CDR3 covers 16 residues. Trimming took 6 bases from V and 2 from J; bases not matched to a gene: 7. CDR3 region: CASSPSGQGNTGELFF. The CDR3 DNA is TGTGCCAGCAGCCCCTCGGGACAGGGAAACACCGGGGAGCTGTTTTTT. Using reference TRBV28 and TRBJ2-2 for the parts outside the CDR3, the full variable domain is DVKVTQSSRYLVKRTGEKVFLECVQDMDHENMFWYRQDPGLGLRLIYFSYDVKMKEKGDIPEGYSVSREKKERFSLILESASTNQTSMYLCASSPSGQGNTGELFFGEGSRLTVL.

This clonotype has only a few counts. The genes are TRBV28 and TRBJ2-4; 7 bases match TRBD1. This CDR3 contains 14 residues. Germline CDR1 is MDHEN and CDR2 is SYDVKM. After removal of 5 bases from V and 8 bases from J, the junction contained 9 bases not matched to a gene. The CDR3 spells CASSPPGGRHIQYF. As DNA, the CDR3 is TGTGCCAGCAGTCCCCCAGGGGGTCGGCACATTCAGTACTTC.

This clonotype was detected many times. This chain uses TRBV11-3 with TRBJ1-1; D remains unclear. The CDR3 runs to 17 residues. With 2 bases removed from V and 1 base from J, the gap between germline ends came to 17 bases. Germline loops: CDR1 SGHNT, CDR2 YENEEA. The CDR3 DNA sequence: TGTGCCAGCAGCTTAAATTTGGGCGGGATTAGGAACACTGAAGCTTTCTTT. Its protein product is CASSLNLGGIRNTEAFF.

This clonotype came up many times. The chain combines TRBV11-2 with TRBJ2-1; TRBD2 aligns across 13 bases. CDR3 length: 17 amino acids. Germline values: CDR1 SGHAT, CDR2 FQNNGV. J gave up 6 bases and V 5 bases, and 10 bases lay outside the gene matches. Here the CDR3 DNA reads TGTGCCAGCAGCCCACGCCCAACTAGCGGGAGGGCCAATGAGCAGTTCTTC. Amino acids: CASSPRPTSGRANEQFF.

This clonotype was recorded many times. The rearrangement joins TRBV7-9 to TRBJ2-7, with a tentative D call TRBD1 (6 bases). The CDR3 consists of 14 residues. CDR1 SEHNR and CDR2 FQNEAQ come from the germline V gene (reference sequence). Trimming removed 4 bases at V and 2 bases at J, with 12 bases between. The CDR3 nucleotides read TGTGCCAGCAGCTCCCGGACAGCCACCTACGAGCAGTACTTC. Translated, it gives CASSSRTATYEQYF.

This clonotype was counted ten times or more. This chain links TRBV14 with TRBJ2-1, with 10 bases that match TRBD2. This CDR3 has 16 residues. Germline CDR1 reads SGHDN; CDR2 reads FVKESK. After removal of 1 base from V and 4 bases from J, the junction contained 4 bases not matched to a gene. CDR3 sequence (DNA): TGTGCCAGCAGCCAAGGGACTAGCGGAGGTTACAATGAGCAGTTCTTC. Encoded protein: CASSQGTSGGYNEQFF.

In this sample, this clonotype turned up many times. CDR3 sequence reads: CASSPSLAGPNEQYF. Written as DNA, the CDR3 is TGTGCCAGCAGCCCATCCTTGGCAGGGCCCAACGAGCAGTACTTC. The V and J genes are TRBV5-4 and TRBJ2-7, with D perhaps matching TRBD1 (5 bases). V dropped 4 bases and J dropped 5 bases, with 19 bases sitting between them. Germline lookup yields CDR1 SGHNT and CDR2 YYREEE (reference sequence). The CDR3 totals 15 residues. Complete variable domain (other parts from reference TRBV5-4 and TRBJ2-7): ETGVTQSPTHLIKTRGQQVTLRCSSQSGHNTVSWYQQALGQGPQFIFQYYREEENGRGNFPPRFSGLQFPNYSSELNVNALELDDSALYLCASSPSLAGPNEQYFGPGTRLTVT.

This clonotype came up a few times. The CDR3 DNA follows: TGTGCCAGCAGCCCTGCTCTGACCGGGGTGCGGAAGAATGAGCAGTTCTTC. Translated, it gives CASSPALTGVRKNEQFF. J is TRBJ2-1 and V is TRBV6-2 or TRBV6-3, with TRBD2 as a possible D gene (5 bases). From germline, CDR1 is MNHEY and CDR2 SVGEGT. Trimming took off 6 bases at V and 7 bases at J, with 25 bases between the two ends. CDR3 length: 17 amino acids.

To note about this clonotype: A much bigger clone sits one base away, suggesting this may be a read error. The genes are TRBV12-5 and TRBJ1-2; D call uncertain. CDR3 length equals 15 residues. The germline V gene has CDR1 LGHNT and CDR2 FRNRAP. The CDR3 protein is CASGFGRKPNYGHTF. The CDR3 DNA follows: TGTGCTAGTGGTTTTGGGAGAAAGCCTAACTATGGCCACACCTTC.

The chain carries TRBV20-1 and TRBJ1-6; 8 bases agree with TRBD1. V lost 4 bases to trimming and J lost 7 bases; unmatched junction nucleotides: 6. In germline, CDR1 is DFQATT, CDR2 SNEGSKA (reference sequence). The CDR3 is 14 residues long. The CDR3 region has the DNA TGCAGTGCTAATACAGGGGGACTCAATTCACCCCTCCACTTT. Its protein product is CSANTGGLNSPLHF.

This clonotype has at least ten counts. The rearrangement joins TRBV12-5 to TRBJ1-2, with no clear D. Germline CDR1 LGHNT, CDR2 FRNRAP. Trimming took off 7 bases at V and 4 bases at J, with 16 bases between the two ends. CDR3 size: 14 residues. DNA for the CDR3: TGTGCTAGTGCCCCCGGGGTGGTAGGCTATGGCTACACCTTC. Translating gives CASAPGVVGYGYTF.

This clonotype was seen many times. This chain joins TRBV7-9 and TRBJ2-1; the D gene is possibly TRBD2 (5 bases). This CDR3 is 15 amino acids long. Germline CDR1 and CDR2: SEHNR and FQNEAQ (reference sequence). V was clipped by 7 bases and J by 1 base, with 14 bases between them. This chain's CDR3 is CASTEGSNSYNEQFF. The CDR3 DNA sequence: TGTGCCAGCACCGAAGGGAGTAATTCCTACAATGAGCAGTTCTTC.

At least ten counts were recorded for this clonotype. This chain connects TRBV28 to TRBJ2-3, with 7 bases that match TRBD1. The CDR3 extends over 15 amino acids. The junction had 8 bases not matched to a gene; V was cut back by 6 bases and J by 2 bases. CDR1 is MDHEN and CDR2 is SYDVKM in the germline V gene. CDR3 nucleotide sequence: TGTGCCAGCAGCCAAAGGGACAGCTTCACAGATACGCAGTATTTT. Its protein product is CASSQRDSFTDTQYF.

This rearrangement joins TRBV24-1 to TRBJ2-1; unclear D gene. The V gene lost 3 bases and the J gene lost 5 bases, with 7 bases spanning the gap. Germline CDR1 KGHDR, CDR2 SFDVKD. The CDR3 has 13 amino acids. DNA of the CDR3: TGTGCCACCAGTGATGGGCCAAACAATGAGCAGTTCTTC. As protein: CATSDGPNNEQFF.

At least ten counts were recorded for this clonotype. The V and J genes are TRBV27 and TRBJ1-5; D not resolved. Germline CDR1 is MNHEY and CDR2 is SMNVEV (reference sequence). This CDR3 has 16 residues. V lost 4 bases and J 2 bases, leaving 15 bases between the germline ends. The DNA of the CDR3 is TGTGCCAGCAGTTCATACGCGGGTAGGGGCAATCAGCCCCAGCATTTT. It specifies CASSSYAGRGNQPQHF.